The clone carrying this T cell receptor beta chain was found once. This CDR3 comprises 15 residues. With 3 bases removed from V and 2 bases from J, the gap between germline ends came to 13 bases. Germline values: CDR1 KGHSH, CDR2 LQKENI. This sample is drawn from a study of blood T cell repertoires in COVID-19. The overall study: The United States, Italy and Spain provided the acute and convalescent COVID-19 samples. Sources were T cells, B-cell-depleted T cells, or PBMCs; the material itself was cDNA or gDNA.

Original data processing: Reference gene primers were amplified, and this amplification served to estimate nucleated cell counts. This table comes from immunoSEQ multiplex PCR, and its TCRdb copy is limited to in-frame clones, with some not included. V, J and clone size reflect that table, while D and trimming were determined from the DNA. The sample has around 250,000 clones, around nine tenths seen once. Sequencing input: peripheral blood. The chain employs TRBV18 and TRBJ1-2; possibly TRBD1 for D (6 bases). This receptor was taken from a woman between 65 and 79 years old with active or convalescent COVID-19. DNA for the CDR3: TGTGCCAGCTCACCTGACCAGAGGGGGAACTATGGCTACACCTTC. Encoded protein: CASSPDQRGNYGYTF.